These 32 T cell receptor beta chains were all obtained from the same sample, sequenced in a study of blood T cell repertoires in COVID-19. Some clones are missing from TCRdb's copy, which holds only in-frame ones; the method was immunoSEQ multiplex PCR. In the table there are almost 250,000 clones, roughly 89% of which are singletons. Sequencing used PBMCs or T cells enriched from blood (not recorded which). These TCRs come from a woman between 25 and 40 years old who had recovered from COVID-19.

This clone has just one count. V and J are TRBV6-1 and TRBJ2-1; D uncertain. CDR3 length: 13 residues. Between the trimmed V and J ends, which lost 3 bases and 5 bases, there was a span of 8 bases. The germline gives CDR1 MNHNS, CDR2 SASEGT. The DNA of the CDR3 is TGTGCCAGCAGTGATCCTCAGGACAATGAGCAGTTCTTC. Amino acid sequence: CASSDPQDNEQFF.

The chain has TRBV4-1 and TRBJ1-3; D unresolved. Trimming removed 0 bases at V and 0 bases at J, with 18 bases between. This CDR3 is 19 amino acids long. The V gene's germline CDR1 is MGHRA and CDR2 YSYEKL. The CDR3 nucleotides read TGCGCCAGCAGCCAAGACGCCACGGCCTCAAGACTCTCTGGAAACACCATATATTTT. It encodes CASSQDATASRLSGNTIYF.

This clone appeared once. V usage is TRBV28 and J usage is TRBJ1-6; no clear D gene. CDR1 is MDHEN, CDR2 SYDVKM, per germline. Deletions cut 6 bases from V and 8 bases from J, with 11 bases between. The CDR3 consists of 13 residues. CDR3 DNA sequence: TGTGCCAGCAGCCTCCCGGGAGATTCACCCCTCCACTTT. It yields the protein CASSLPGDSPLHF.

This clone has just one count. The rearrangement joins TRBV6-5 to TRBJ1-5; D gene unclear. The CDR3 length is 15 residues. Trimming stripped 4 bases from V and 0 bases from J, with 10 bases between. CDR1 is MNHEY, CDR2 SVGAGI, per germline. In DNA, the CDR3 is TGTGCCAGCAGTTGGAGGGTTGGTAGCAATCAGCCCCAGCATTTT. Amino acids: CASSWRVGSNQPQHF.

This chain uses TRBV29-1 with TRBJ1-5; 7 bases match TRBD1. V lost 6 bases and J lost 5; bases outside the gene matches: 10. The CDR3 extends over 14 amino acids. Germline V gene sequence: CDR1 SQVTM, CDR2 ANQGSEA. This chain's CDR3 is CSVLIQGKHQPQHF. In DNA, the CDR3 is TGCAGCGTCCTAATACAGGGGAAGCATCAGCCCCAGCATTTT.

This chain uses TRBV27 with TRBJ2-7; 8 nucleotides match TRBD2. With V trimmed by 5 bases and J by 5 bases, 14 bases remained unmatched. The germline CDR1 and CDR2 sequences are MNHEY and SMNVEV (reference sequence). The CDR3 is made up of 16 amino acids. DNA for the CDR3: TGTGCCAGCAGTGCACAAGATTGGACTAGCTTCCACGAGCAGTACTTC. Its protein is CASSAQDWTSFHEQYF.

The J gene is TRBJ2-2, the V gene TRBV15; a weak D match, TRBD1 (6 bases). Germline CDR1 reads LNHNV; CDR2 reads YYDKDF (reference sequence). This CDR3 comprises 19 residues. V lost 1 base, J lost 4 bases, and 22 bases lay in between. The CDR3 spells CATSRVGPRQGWPTGELFF. CDR3 DNA sequence: TGTGCCACCAGCAGAGTAGGTCCTCGGCAGGGGTGGCCCACCGGGGAGCTGTTTTTT.

This chain joins TRBV7-9 and TRBJ1-1; 9 bases are a match to TRBD1. Germline assignment: CDR1 SEHNR and CDR2 FQNEAQ (reference sequence). The junction had 11 bases not matched to a gene; V was cut back by 3 bases and J by 6 bases. The CDR3 consists of 16 residues. The CDR3 spells CASSFGVGQGVAEAFF. For the CDR3, the DNA is TGTGCCAGCAGCTTCGGGGTGGGACAGGGTGTCGCTGAAGCTTTCTTT. Filled out from reference TRBV7-9 and TRBJ1-1, the complete variable domain reads DTGVSQNPRHKITKRGQNVTFRCDPISEHNRLYWYRQTLGQGPEFLTYFQNEAQLEKSRLLSDRFSAERPKGSFSTLEIQRTEQGDSAMYLCASSFGVGQGVAEAFFGQGTRLTVV.

Only a few counts were recorded for this clone. The chain joins TRBV6-5 to TRBJ1-5, with TRBD1 matching over 9 bases. Germline CDR1 is MNHEY and CDR2 is SVGAGI. The CDR3 extends over 15 amino acids. The J segment lost 4 bases and the V segment lost 6 bases, leaving 7 bases of the junction unmatched. CDR3 amino acids: CASSWTGEGNQPQHF. The CDR3 bases are TGTGCCAGCAGCTGGACAGGGGAAGGGAATCAGCCCCAGCATTTT.

In this sample, this clone turned up once. The J gene is TRBJ1-4, the V gene TRBV28; D is ambiguous. The germline gives CDR1 MDHEN, CDR2 SYDVKM. Trimming removed 6 bases at V and 11 bases at J, with 13 bases between. CDR3 size: 12 residues. CDR3 sequence (DNA): TGTGCCAGCAGCCGGCCCGGGTCTAAACTGTTTTTT. It is translated as CASSRPGSKLFF. Full variable domain (missing parts from reference TRBV28 and TRBJ1-4): DVKVTQSSRYLVKRTGEKVFLECVQDMDHENMFWYRQDPGLGLRLIYFSYDVKMKEKGDIPEGYSVSREKKERFSLILESASTNQTSMYLCASSRPGSKLFFGSGTQLSVL.

The rearrangement joins TRBV7-2 to TRBJ1-6, with 8 bases matching TRBD1. With 1 base clipped from V and 5 bases from J, the junction kept 1 base outside the gene matches. This CDR3 comprises 15 residues. Germline V CDR1 and CDR2: SGHTA, FQGNSA. The CDR3 reads CASSLGTGHNSPLHF. The DNA for the CDR3 is TGTGCCAGCAGCTTAGGGACAGGGCATAATTCACCCCTCCACTTT. The full variable domain, its missing parts supplied by reference TRBV7-2 and TRBJ1-6, is GAGVSQSPSNKVTEKGKDVELRCDPISGHTALYWYRQSLGQGLEFLIYFQGNSAPDKSGLPSDRFSAERTGGSVSTLTIQRTQQEDSAVYLCASSLGTGHNSPLHFGNGTRLTVT.

This chain uses TRBV19 with TRBJ1-1; 7 bases are shared with TRBD1. Trimming removed 4 bases from V and 1 base from J; junction bases left unmatched: 21. The CDR3 contains 20 residues. Germline CDR1 is LNHDA and CDR2 is SQIVND (reference sequence). The chain's CDR3 is CASSRGSRHDRVIGNTEAFF. The CDR3 DNA reads as TGTGCCAGTAGTAGGGGTTCGCGCCACGACAGGGTAATAGGGAACACTGAAGCTTTCTTT.

This clone appeared a single time. The chain uses TRBV13 and TRBJ1-2, with D perhaps matching TRBD1 (6 bases). Germline CDR1 and CDR2: PRHDT and FYEKMQ (reference sequence). Trimming stripped 5 bases from V and 8 bases from J, with 15 bases between. The CDR3 extends over 13 amino acids. The CDR3 spells CASSRDTHRGYTF. The CDR3 region has the DNA TGTGCCAGCAGCCGGGACACTCACCGGGGCTACACCTTC. Variable domain in full (rest from reference TRBV13 and TRBJ1-2): AAGVIQSPRHLIKEKRETATLKCYPIPRHDTVYWYQQGPGQDPQFLISFYEKMQSDKGSIPDRFSAQQFSDYHSELNMSSLELGDSALYFCASSRDTHRGYTFGSGTRLTVV.

As to this clone: Other DNA sequences of this sample code for an identical CDR3. The V call is TRBV9, the J call TRBJ2-2, with 7 bases lining up with TRBD2. The CDR3 covers 15 residues. V gave up 2 bases and J gave up 3 bases; unmatched junction bases: 4. Germline V gives CDR1 SGDLS, CDR2 YYNGEE. This CDR3 is CASSVGRVDTGELFF. CDR3 in DNA: TGTGCCAGCAGCGTTGGGAGGGTTGACACCGGGGAGCTGTTTTTT. Filled out from reference TRBV9 and TRBJ2-2, the complete variable domain reads DSGVTQTPKHLITATGQRVTLRCSPRSGDLSVYWYQQSLDQGLQFLIQYYNGEERAKGNILERFSAQQFPDLHSELNLSSLELGDSALYFCASSVGRVDTGELFFGEGSRLTVL.

CDR3: CASSIETGLAEQFF. The CDR3, as DNA: TGTGCCAGTAGTATAGAGACAGGGTTAGCCGAGCAGTTCTTC. The chain links TRBV19 to TRBJ2-1; 7 bases are shared with TRBD1. Germline CDR1 is LNHDA and CDR2 is SQIVND (reference sequence). The ends lost 0 bases at V and 10 bases at J; junction bases unmatched: 6. This CDR3 region has 14 residues.

V is TRBV27 and J is TRBJ1-2; possibly TRBD1 for D (5 bases). The germline V and J ends were trimmed by 2 bases and 4 bases, with 14 bases remaining between them. The CDR3 runs 15 residues. Germline loops: CDR1 MNHEY, CDR2 SMNVEV (reference sequence). The CDR3 DNA is TGTGCCAGCAGTTTAACAGGTTTCTCGTTCTATGGCTACACCTTC. Amino acids: CASSLTGFSFYGYTF.

The genes are TRBV2 and TRBJ1-5; D is uncertain. The CDR3 consists of 14 residues. V was trimmed by 6 bases and J by 2 bases, leaving 11 bases between them. CDR1 SNHLY and CDR2 FYNNEI come from the germline V gene. CDR3 region: CASRTAGGNQPQHF. CDR3 DNA: TGTGCCAGCAGAACAGCCGGCGGCAATCAGCCCCAGCATTTT.

The chain recombines TRBV7-2 with TRBJ2-2; 7 bases line up with TRBD1. Germline values: CDR1 SGHTA, CDR2 FQGNSA. The length of the CDR3 is 14 residues. The trim removed 5 bases at V and 2 bases at J, leaving 2 bases unmatched. CDR3: CASSRDSNTGELFF. The CDR3 nucleotides read TGTGCCAGCAGCCGGGACAGCAACACCGGGGAGCTGTTTTTT.

The chain links TRBV28 to TRBJ2-7, with 8 bases matching TRBD1. Losses at the gene ends were 3 bases for V and 7 bases for J; bases not matched to a gene: 5. Germline lookup yields CDR1 MDHEN and CDR2 SYDVKM. The CDR3 loop spans 13 amino acids. The CDR3 nucleotides read TGTGCCAGCAGTTTCTACAGGGGGAGGGAGCAGTACTTC. Its protein product is CASSFYRGREQYF.

This chain uses TRBV20-1 with TRBJ1-2; TRBD1 aligns across 11 bases. CDR3 length: 13 residues. V shed 3 bases and J 6 bases; nucleotides not matched to a gene: 3. CDR1 DFQATT and CDR2 SNEGSKA come from the germline V gene (reference sequence). The CDR3 sequence is CSASWGQGDGYTF. The CDR3 coding sequence is TGCAGTGCTAGTTGGGGACAGGGGGATGGCTACACCTTC.

CDR3 protein: CSVGGTEAFF. CDR3 nucleotide sequence: TGCAGCGTGGGGGGGACTGAAGCTTTCTTT. V and J are TRBV29-1 and TRBJ1-1; the D gene is possibly TRBD1 (5 bases). Deletions cut 6 bases from V and 5 bases from J, with 7 bases between. This CDR3 contains 10 residues. Germline V gene data show CDR1 as SQVTM and CDR2 as ANQGSEA.

On this clone itself: Additional DNA sequences in this sample encode the identical CDR3. The CDR3 nucleotides read TGTGCCAGCAGCTCCGGGAGCTACGAGCAGTACTTC. This translates into CASSSGSYEQYF. This chain joins TRBV3-1 (or the pseudogene TRBV3-2) and TRBJ2-7, with D tentatively TRBD2 (6 bases). CDR1 and CDR2 (germline): LGHDT, YNNKEL (reference sequence). CDR3 size: 12 residues. V was trimmed by 5 bases and J by 3 bases, leaving 8 bases between them.

The rearrangement links TRBV11-1 to TRBJ1-1, with D uncertain. The CDR3 consists of 13 residues. Trimming left V 2 bases short and J 0 bases short, with 4 bases between. Per germline, CDR1 SGHAT and CDR2 FQDESV (reference sequence). The chain's CDR3 is CASSLSMNTEAFF. In DNA, the CDR3 is TGTGCCAGCAGCTTAAGCATGAACACTGAAGCTTTCTTT.

The chain joins TRBV10-3 to TRBJ1-5, with a possible D match to TRBD1 (6 bases). Trimming stripped 0 bases from V and 1 base from J, with 10 bases between. The V gene's germline CDR1 is ENHRY and CDR2 SYGVKD. This CDR3 comprises 16 residues. The CDR3 region has the DNA TGTGCCATCAGTGAGTCGACAGGTTCAAGCAATCAGCCCCAGCATTTT. Translating gives CAISESTGSSNQPQHF.

The chain is built from TRBV6-5 and TRBJ1-2; TRBD1 aligns across 9 bases. There are 13 residues in the CDR3. CDR1 MNHEY and CDR2 SVGAGI come from the germline V gene. J gave up 6 bases and V 8 bases, and 7 bases lay outside the gene matches. The CDR3 sequence is CASLRGQGHGYTF. The CDR3 DNA is TGTGCCAGCCTACGGGGACAGGGACATGGCTACACCTTC.

V is TRBV11-1 and J is TRBJ2-1; D may be TRBD1 (5 bases). Per germline, CDR1 SGHAT and CDR2 FQDESV (reference sequence). With 3 bases removed from V and 0 bases from J, the gap between germline ends came to 9 bases. This CDR3 has 15 amino acids. DNA of the CDR3: TGTGCCAGCAGCTTCCCAGGGTTCTCCTACAATGAGCAGTTCTTC. It codes for CASSFPGFSYNEQFF.

The chain couples TRBV28 to TRBJ1-4, with 10 bases lining up with TRBD1. The germline CDR1 and CDR2 sequences are MDHEN and SYDVKM. This CDR3 region has 15 residues. Losses at the gene ends were 4 bases for V and 7 bases for J; bases not matched to a gene: 6. CDR3 sequence reads: CASSSRDRGFEKLFF. The CDR3 nucleotides are TGTGCCAGCAGTTCCCGGGACAGGGGTTTTGAAAAACTGTTTTTT.

This clone appeared a few times. The CDR3 sequence is CASSHRGPGGYTF. The CDR3 DNA reads TGTGCCAGCAGCCACAGGGGCCCCGGAGGCTACACCTTC. The rearrangement uses TRBV3-1 (or the pseudogene TRBV3-2) and TRBJ1-2, with TRBD1 as a possible D gene (6 bases). This CDR3 region has 13 residues. Germline V CDR1 and CDR2: LGHDT, YNNKEL (reference sequence). V lost 3 bases and J lost 8, with 13 bases in between.

This sequence joins TRBV7-9 and TRBJ1-5; D perhaps matches TRBD1 (5 bases). The CDR3 totals 15 residues. Germline CDR1 SEHNR, CDR2 FQNEAQ (reference sequence). V was cut by 2 bases and J by 3 bases, with 11 bases left in between. Here the CDR3 DNA reads TGTGCCAGCAGCTTAATGGGAGGGGTCAATCAGCCCCAGCATTTT. Translating gives CASSLMGGVNQPQHF.

This sequence joins TRBV6-5 and TRBJ1-4; weak D call: TRBD1 (6 bases). Germline loops: CDR1 MNHEY, CDR2 SVGAGI. The CDR3 is 15 residues long. The germline V and J ends were trimmed by 4 bases and 4 bases, with 13 bases remaining between them. CDR3 DNA sequence: TGTGCCAGCAGTTCCGGACAGAGTCTTAATGAAAAACTGTTTTTT. The encoded protein is CASSSGQSLNEKLFF.

The chain combines TRBV9 with TRBJ1-2, with TRBD1 matching 8 bases. CDR3 length: 19 amino acids. V gave up 0 bases and J gave up 5 bases; unmatched junction bases: 18. Germline V gene data show CDR1 as SGDLS and CDR2 as YYNGEE. This CDR3 is CASSVATGQASDVLYGYTF. The CDR3 nucleotides read TGTGCCAGCAGCGTAGCTACGGGACAGGCATCCGATGTTCTTTATGGCTACACCTTC.

This clone was found a few times. The gene calls are TRBV29-1 and TRBJ1-1; 8 positions match TRBD1. Germline V CDR1 and CDR2: SQVTM, ANQGSEA. With 6 bases clipped from V and 4 bases from J, the junction kept 4 bases outside the gene matches. The CDR3 is 12 residues long. Written as DNA, the CDR3 is TGCAGCGTAGGACAGGGTTCCACTGAAGCTTTCTTT. Translated, it gives CSVGQGSTEAFF.